These 15 T cell receptor beta chains were all obtained from the same sample, sequenced in a study of blood T cell repertoires in COVID-19. Sequencing used immunoSEQ multiplex PCR; TCRdb keeps in-frame clones, though not all of them. The table lists 490,000 or so clones, approximately 88% of them singletons, with 1.5% to 2% in the top ten. Sequencing was done on a sample of PBMCs or T cells enriched from blood (not recorded which). These receptors all come from a woman between 35 and 50 years old who had recovered from COVID-19.

CDR3 amino acids: CASSQDGLAGGIISYEQYF. The CDR3 coding sequence is TGCGCCAGCAGCCAAGACGGGCTAGCGGGAGGTATAATCTCCTACGAGCAGTACTTC. The chain couples TRBV4-1 to TRBJ2-7, with 11 bases that match TRBD2. CDR3 length equals 19 residues. Per germline, CDR1 MGHRA and CDR2 YSYEKL. The ends lost 0 bases at V and 0 bases at J; junction bases unmatched: 10.

A word on this clone: This same CDR3 is encoded by further DNA sequences in the sample. This sequence joins TRBV9 and TRBJ1-2; D unclear. Germline V CDR1 and CDR2: SGDLS, YYNGEE. With 0 bases removed from V and 0 bases from J, the gap between germline ends came to 6 bases. CDR3 length: 14 residues. The CDR3 loop is CASSVGGTNYGYTF. In DNA, the CDR3 is TGTGCCAGCAGCGTAGGAGGGACTAACTATGGCTACACCTTC.

A few counts support this clone. The chain recombines TRBV5-1 with TRBJ2-7; a weak D match, TRBD2 (5 bases). The CDR3 is 15 amino acids. The V gene lost 2 bases and the J gene lost 6 bases, with 18 bases spanning the gap. Germline V lookup: CDR1 SGHRS, CDR2 YFSETQ. The CDR3, as DNA: TGCGCCAGCAGCTTAACGTCGGGCCCGAGGGTCGAGCAGTACTTC. It is translated as CASSLTSGPRVEQYF.

The chain couples TRBV11-2 to TRBJ1-3; tentative D call: TRBD1 (6 bases). This CDR3 has 16 residues. V lost 1 base, J lost 3 bases, and 13 bases lay in between. Germline values: CDR1 SGHAT, CDR2 FQNNGV. In DNA form, the CDR3 reads TGTGCCAGCAGCTTAGTTGGGGGCGGAGTTGGAAACACCATATATTTT. Its translation is CASSLVGGGVGNTIYF.

The chain has TRBV11-3 and TRBJ2-7, with a weak D call TRBD2 (7 bases). This CDR3 has 17 residues. CDR1 is SGHNT and CDR2 is YENEEA in the germline V gene. V lost 1 base and J lost 3, with 19 bases in between. As DNA, the CDR3 is TGTGCCAGCAGCTTAGTCCGGAGGGGGGGCAACGTCTACGAGCAGTACTTC. Amino acid sequence: CASSLVRRGGNVYEQYF.

The chain is built from TRBV5-1 and TRBJ2-1, with a possible D match to TRBD1 (7 bases). Germline V gene data show CDR1 as SGHRS and CDR2 as YFSETQ. The CDR3 is made up of 19 amino acids. Trimming shortened V by 1 base and J by 0 bases, and 20 bases separated the two germline ends. The CDR3 nucleotides are TGCGCCAGCAGCTTGTGGCGGCAGGGGGGACCTCCCTCCTACAATGAGCAGTTCTTC. This encodes CASSLWRQGGPPSYNEQFF.

This clone came up a few times. The V gene is TRBV4-1, the J gene TRBJ1-1, with TRBD1 matching 7 bases. V lost 4 bases to trimming and J lost 5 bases; unmatched junction nucleotides: 7. This CDR3 has 14 amino acids. The germline gives CDR1 MGHRA, CDR2 YSYEKL. CDR3 DNA: TGCGCCAGCAGCCCCAGGGGGGCGGCAACTGAAGCTTTCTTT. It specifies CASSPRGAATEAFF.

V usage is TRBV6-4 and J usage is TRBJ2-2, with D possibly being TRBD1 (6 bases). This CDR3 is 14 amino acids long. The germline gives CDR1 MRHNA, CDR2 SNTAGT. The V gene lost 4 bases and the J gene lost 6 bases, with 12 bases spanning the gap. For the CDR3, the DNA is TGTGCCAGCAGTGCCGCACCAGGGGCCGGGGAGCTGTTTTTT. This encodes CASSAAPGAGELFF.

The V call is TRBV5-1, the J call TRBJ1-1; D uncertain. V was clipped by 0 bases and J by 1 base, with 13 bases between them. The CDR3 consists of 16 residues. The V gene's germline CDR1 is SGHRS and CDR2 YFSETQ. CDR3: CASSLETGEANTEAFF. DNA of the CDR3: TGCGCCAGCAGCTTGGAAACTGGGGAGGCGAACACTGAAGCTTTCTTT.

The chain couples TRBV27 to TRBJ1-2; 7 bases agree with TRBD1. From germline, CDR1 is MNHEY and CDR2 SMNVEV (reference sequence). This CDR3 comprises 15 residues. After removal of 2 bases from V and 2 bases from J, the junction contained 5 bases not matched to a gene. CDR3 loop: CASSLQMTGNYGYTF. For the CDR3, the DNA is TGTGCCAGCAGTTTACAAATGACAGGGAACTATGGCTACACCTTC.

The chain has TRBV9 and TRBJ2-1; 10 bases align to TRBD1. This CDR3 region has 19 residues. Trimming took 0 bases from V and 6 from J; bases not matched to a gene: 15. Germline values: CDR1 SGDLS, CDR2 YYNGEE. The CDR3 protein is CASSVDLAPGTGVGNEQFF. The DNA for the CDR3 is TGTGCCAGCAGCGTAGATCTAGCTCCCGGGACAGGGGTCGGCAATGAGCAGTTCTTC.

V usage is TRBV4-2 and J usage is TRBJ1-6; 7 nucleotides match TRBD1. Germline CDR1 reads LGHNA; CDR2 reads YNFKEQ. V was clipped by 0 bases and J by 7 bases; unmatched bases: 6. The CDR3 runs to 16 residues. CDR3 sequence: CASSQDRGTDNSPLHF. The DNA for the CDR3 is TGTGCCAGCAGCCAAGATCGAGGGACAGACAATTCACCCCTCCACTTT.

The genes are TRBV3-1 (or the pseudogene TRBV3-2) and TRBJ2-7; D call uncertain. CDR1 is LGHDT, CDR2 YNNKEL, per germline (reference sequence). Trimming took off 6 bases at V and 6 bases at J, with 15 bases between the two ends. The CDR3 runs 13 residues. CDR3 DNA sequence: TGTGCCAGCAGGCGTTTCCCGGGTGGCGAGCAGTACTTC. Translating gives CASRRFPGGEQYF.

This chain links TRBV19 with TRBJ2-3, with 7 bases that match TRBD2. CDR3 length: 13 residues. The trim removed 7 bases at V and 5 bases at J, leaving 6 bases unmatched. In germline, CDR1 is LNHDA, CDR2 SQIVND (reference sequence). The CDR3 DNA is TGTGCCAGTAATCCAGCGGGAAGAGATACGCAGTATTTT. This encodes CASNPAGRDTQYF.

CDR3 DNA: TGTGCCAGCAGCTTAGGTCGAAGCGGGCCGGGCGAGCAGTACTTC. Translated, it gives CASSLGRSGPGEQYF. The V and J genes are TRBV11-2 and TRBJ2-7; the D gene is possibly TRBD2 (6 bases). This CDR3 has 15 residues. Germline V gene sequence: CDR1 SGHAT, CDR2 FQNNGV. The ends were cut back, 1 base at V and 6 bases at J, with 16 bases in the middle.